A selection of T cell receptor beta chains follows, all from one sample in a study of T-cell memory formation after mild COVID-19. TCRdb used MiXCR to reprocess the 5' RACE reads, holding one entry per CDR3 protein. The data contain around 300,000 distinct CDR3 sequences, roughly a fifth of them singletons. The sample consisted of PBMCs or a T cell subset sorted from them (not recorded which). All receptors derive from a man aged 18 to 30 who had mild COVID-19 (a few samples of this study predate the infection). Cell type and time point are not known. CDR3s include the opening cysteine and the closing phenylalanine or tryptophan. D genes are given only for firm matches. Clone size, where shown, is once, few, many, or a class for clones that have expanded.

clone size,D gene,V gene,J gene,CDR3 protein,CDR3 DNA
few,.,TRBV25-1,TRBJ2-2,CASSDGWARELFF,TGTGCCAGCAGTGACGGGTGGGCCAGGGAGCTGTTTTTT
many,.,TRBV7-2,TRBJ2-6,CASRQKRGSGANVLTF,TGTGCCAGCCGCCAAAAAAGGGGAAGTGGGGCCAACGTCCTGACTTTC
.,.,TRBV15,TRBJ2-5,CATSSGGVETQYF,TGTGCCACCAGCTCAGGGGGGGTGGAGACCCAGTACTTC
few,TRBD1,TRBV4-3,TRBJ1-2,CASSQGPFQGADYGYTF,TGCGCCAGCAGCCAAGGACCCTTCCAGGGGGCCGACTATGGCTACACCTTC
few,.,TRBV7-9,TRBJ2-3,CASRESGADTQYF,TGTGCCAGCAGGGAGTCGGGGGCAGATACGCAGTATTTT
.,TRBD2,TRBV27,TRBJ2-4,CASSLTSGEDIQYF,TGTGCCAGCAGTTTAACTAGCGGGGAGGACATTCAGTACTTC
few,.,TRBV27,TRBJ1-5,CASSRASGGNQPQHF,TGTGCCAGCAGCCGGGCTTCAGGGGGCAATCAGCCCCAGCATTTT
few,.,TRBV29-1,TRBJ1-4,CSVEDSGGATNEKLFF,TGCAGCGTTGAAGATTCGGGGGGAGCAACTAATGAAAAACTGTTTTTT
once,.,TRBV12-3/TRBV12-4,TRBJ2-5,CASSPTGVGETQYF,TGTGCCAGCAGCCCCACGGGGGTAGGAGAGACCCAGTACTTC
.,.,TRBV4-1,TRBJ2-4,CASSPNLENIQYF,TGCGCCAGCAGCCCCAACTTGGAAAACATTCAGTACTTC
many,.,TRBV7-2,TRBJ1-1,CASSFSQGGTEAFF,TGTGCCAGCAGCTTCAGCCAGGGAGGCACTGAAGCTTTCTTT
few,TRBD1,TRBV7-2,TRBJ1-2,CASSLQGDPWYGYTF,TGTGCCAGCAGCTTACAGGGGGATCCTTGGTATGGCTACACCTTC
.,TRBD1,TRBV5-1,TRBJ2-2,CASRQPGQGVIGELFF,TGCGCCAGCAGACAACCGGGACAGGGGGTTATCGGGGAGCTGTTTTTT
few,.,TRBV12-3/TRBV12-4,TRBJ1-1,CASTPRGPDEAFF,TGTGCCAGCACCCCCCGGGGCCCCGATGAAGCTTTCTTT
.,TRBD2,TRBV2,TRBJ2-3,CASTKVGTSEIDTQYF,TGTGCCAGCACCAAAGTGGGGACTAGCGAGATAGATACGCAGTATTTT
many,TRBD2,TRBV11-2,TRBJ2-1,CASSPLLLGTSRPYNEQFF,TGTGCCAGCAGCCCACTATTATTGGGGACTAGTCGGCCCTACAATGAGCAGTTCTTC
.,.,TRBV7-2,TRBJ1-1,CASTPSGFSEALF,TGTGCCAGCACCCCCTCGGGGTTCTCCGAAGCTTTATTT
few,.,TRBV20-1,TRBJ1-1,CSAPKGRGLNTEAFF,TGCAGTGCCCCAAAGGGCCGTGGTTTGAACACTGAAGCTTTCTTT
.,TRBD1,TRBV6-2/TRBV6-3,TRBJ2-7,CASSYPTNWDRGEEQYF,TGTGCCAGCAGTTACCCAACCAATTGGGACAGGGGAGAAGAGCAGTACTTC
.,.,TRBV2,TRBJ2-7,CASTRTPGEQYF,TGTGCCAGCACCAGGACGCCGGGCGAGCAGTACTTC
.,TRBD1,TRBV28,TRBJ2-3,CASSSPGGYNTDTQYF,TGTGCCAGCAGCAGTCCAGGGGGCTATAACACAGATACGCAGTATTTT
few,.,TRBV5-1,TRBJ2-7,CASSPQGYGEQYF,TGCGCCAGCAGCCCACAGGGATACGGCGAGCAGTACTTC
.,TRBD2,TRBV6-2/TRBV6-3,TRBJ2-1,CASSPGAGEQFF,TGTGCCAGCAGCCCGGGAGCGGGGGAGCAGTTCTTC
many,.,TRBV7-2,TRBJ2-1,CASSSQEGRSAQFF,TGTGCCAGCAGCTCTCAGGAGGGGAGGTCGGCGCAGTTCTTC
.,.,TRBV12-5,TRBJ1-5,CASGWTVGNQPQHF,TGTGCTAGTGGTTGGACAGTGGGCAATCAGCCCCAGCATTTT
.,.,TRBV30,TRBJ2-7,CAWSVFSGRGYEQYF,TGTGCCTGGAGTGTATTTTCGGGCAGGGGCTACGAGCAGTACTTC
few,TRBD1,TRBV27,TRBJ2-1,CASSLWTGLQGEQFF,TGTGCCAGCAGTTTGTGGACAGGGCTTCAGGGTGAGCAGTTCTTC
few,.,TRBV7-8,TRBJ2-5,CASSLGATETQYF,TGTGCCAGCAGCCTAGGGGCAACGGAGACCCAGTACTTC
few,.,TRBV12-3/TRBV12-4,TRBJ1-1,CASSLGVATEAFF,TGTGCCAGCAGTTTAGGGGTTGCCACTGAAGCTTTCTTT